The 19 T cell receptor beta chains below come from one sample, sequenced in a study of T cell responses to AZD1222 COVID-19 vaccine. Clones were read by immunoSEQ multiplex PCR, and TCRdb kept only the in-frame ones, dropping some. The sample has over 110,000 clones, 85% to 95% seen once. The sample here was peripheral blood, taken on day 0 of AZD1222 vaccination. Receptors were obtained from an adult in good health.

The V and J genes are TRBV24-1 and TRBJ2-7; D unresolved. Trimming took off 5 bases at V and 7 bases at J, with 14 bases between the two ends. Germline V lookup: CDR1 KGHDR, CDR2 SFDVKD. This CDR3 spans 13 amino acids. The CDR3 coding sequence is TGTGCCACCAGTGTAGGACCGGGTTATGAGCAGTACTTC. This translates into CATSVGPGYEQYF.

This chain links TRBV6-5 with TRBJ2-2, with 7 positions matching TRBD2. J was trimmed by 2 bases and V by 7 bases; bases with no gene match: 4. Germline V CDR1 and CDR2: MNHEY, SVGAGI. The CDR3 consists of 14 residues. Here the CDR3 DNA reads TGTGCCAGCAACACGGGAGGCAACACCGGGGAGCTGTTTTTT. Translating gives CASNTGGNTGELFF.

The V gene is TRBV30, the J gene TRBJ1-4, with no clear D. Germline lookup yields CDR1 GTSNPN and CDR2 SVGIG (reference sequence). CDR3 length: 14 residues. V was trimmed by 2 bases and J by 8 bases, leaving 15 bases between them. CDR3 residues: CAWSTLAWSEKLFF. In nucleotides, the CDR3 is TGTGCCTGGAGTACCCTCGCGTGGTCCGAAAAACTGTTTTTT.

The rearrangement links TRBV29-1 to TRBJ1-6; unclear D gene. V was cut by 1 base and J by 2 bases, with 12 bases left in between. This CDR3 region has 16 residues. Looked up from germline, CDR1 is SQVTM and CDR2 is ANQGSEA. The CDR3: CSVEVIRNTYNSPLHF. The CDR3 DNA is TGCAGCGTTGAAGTGATTCGGAACACCTATAATTCACCCCTCCACTTT.

The J gene is TRBJ1-1, the V gene TRBV5-1; 7 bases are shared with TRBD1. CDR1 is SGHRS and CDR2 is YFSETQ in the germline V gene. The CDR3 length is 16 residues. The ends lost 4 bases at V and 1 base at J; junction bases unmatched: 10. The CDR3 protein is CASSPREGARNTEAFF. The CDR3 DNA reads as TGCGCCAGCAGCCCTCGGGAGGGGGCAAGGAACACTGAAGCTTTCTTT.

The chain has TRBV2 and TRBJ1-5; D gene unclear. Germline values: CDR1 SNHLY, CDR2 FYNNEI. Between the trimmed V and J ends, which lost 4 bases and 3 bases, there was a span of 10 bases. This CDR3 spans 14 amino acids. CDR3 protein: CASSGSGYNQPQHF. CDR3 DNA: TGTGCCAGCAGTGGGTCGGGTTACAATCAGCCCCAGCATTTT.

The chain carries TRBV12-3 or TRBV12-4 and TRBJ1-2; D remains ambiguous. Trimming pared 4 bases from V and 8 bases from J, leaving 11 bases between. This CDR3 contains 12 residues. CDR3 region: CASSSLAGGYTF. In DNA, the CDR3 is TGTGCCAGCAGTTCCCTAGCGGGAGGCTACACCTTC.

The V gene is TRBV5-1, the J gene TRBJ2-1, with D possibly matching TRBD1 (7 bases). CDR3 size: 18 residues. In germline, CDR1 is SGHRS, CDR2 YFSETQ. The V and J ends lost 1 base and 6 bases respectively, with 23 bases between them. The CDR3 is CASSLRGAGTEPFNEQFF. The CDR3 coding sequence is TGCGCCAGCAGCTTGAGGGGGGCCGGGACAGAGCCATTCAATGAGCAGTTCTTC.

This clone was observed at least ten times. The chain couples TRBV5-1 to TRBJ1-5; D is uncertain. The germline V gene encodes CDR1 SGHRS and CDR2 YFSETQ. CDR3 length: 16 residues. V lost 0 bases, J lost 6 bases, and 16 bases lay in between. In DNA form, the CDR3 reads TGCGCCAGCAGCTTGGAGGGCAGGCAGGTCACTCAGCCCCAGCATTTT. Translated, it gives CASSLEGRQVTQPQHF. The full variable domain, with the rest looked up from reference TRBV5-1 and TRBJ1-5, is KAGVTQTPRYLIKTRGQQVTLSCSPISGHRSVSWYQQTPGQGLQFLFEYFSETQRNKGNFPGRFSGRQFSNSRSEMNVSTLELGDSALYLCASSLEGRQVTQPQHFGDGTRLSIL.

The chain is built from TRBV6-2 or TRBV6-3 and TRBJ1-5, with 8 bases lining up with TRBD1. This CDR3 is 15 amino acids long. V trimming: 6 bases; J trimming: 0 bases; junction bases outside the gene matches: 4. Germline V gene sequence: CDR1 MNHEY, CDR2 SVGEGT. CDR3 DNA: TGTGCCAGCAGCCCAGGGACAGGTAGCAATCAGCCCCAGCATTTT. The encoded protein is CASSPGTGSNQPQHF.

V and J are TRBV5-4 and TRBJ1-6; 9 nucleotides agree with TRBD1. There are 15 residues in the CDR3. Germline CDR1 is SGHNT and CDR2 is YYREEE (reference sequence). Losses at the gene ends were 2 bases for V and 4 bases for J; bases not matched to a gene: 1. The CDR3, as DNA: TGTGCCAGCAGCTTTGGACAGGGGTATAATTCACCCCTCCACTTT. This codes for CASSFGQGYNSPLHF.

The J gene is TRBJ2-3, the V gene TRBV7-8; possible D gene TRBD1, 5 bases. The CDR3 has 16 amino acids. Trimming pared 1 base from V and 4 bases from J, leaving 15 bases between. CDR1 and CDR2 (germline): SGHVS, FQNEAQ. The CDR3: CASSLGAFRVSDTQYF. Here the CDR3 DNA reads TGTGCCAGCAGCTTAGGAGCGTTCAGGGTTTCAGATACGCAGTATTTT.

The chain has TRBV12-5 and TRBJ2-3, with D unresolved. Germline loops: CDR1 LGHNT, CDR2 FRNRAP. With 6 bases removed from V and 6 bases from J, the gap between germline ends came to 16 bases. The CDR3 sequence is 14 residues long. CDR3 residues: CASGLGSVTDTQYF. CDR3 bases: TGTGCTAGTGGCCTAGGATCAGTAACGGATACGCAGTATTTT. The whole variable domain, remainder taken from reference TRBV12-5 and TRBJ2-3, is DARVTQTPRHKVTEMGQEVTMRCQPILGHNTVFWYRQTMMQGLELLAYFRNRAPLDDSGMPKDRFSAEMPDATLATLKIQPSEPRDSAVYFCASGLGSVTDTQYFGPGTRLTVL.

This chain joins TRBV27 and TRBJ2-7; D not certain. This CDR3 is built from 9 residues. The V end was cut by 7 bases, the J end by 3 bases, with 1 base between. Germline V gene data show CDR1 as MNHEY and CDR2 as SMNVEV (reference sequence). CDR3 loop: CASNYEQYF. The CDR3 bases are TGTGCCAGCAACTACGAGCAGTACTTC.

The J gene is TRBJ2-2, the V gene TRBV5-1, with D uncertain. The CDR3 sequence is 15 residues long. The germline V gene has CDR1 SGHRS and CDR2 YFSETQ. Trimming took off 5 bases at V and 0 bases at J, with 11 bases between the two ends. CDR3 nucleotides: TGCGCCAGCAGTCTAAGCCCCTCGAACACCGGGGAGCTGTTTTTT. Translating gives CASSLSPSNTGELFF.

The V and J genes are TRBV21-1 and TRBJ1-5; the table's D gene call, TRBD1, was not cross checked with the DNA. TRBV21-1 is tagged as a pseudogene. The CDR3 covers 14 residues. The chain's CDR3 is CASTSDRAGQPQHF. In DNA form, the CDR3 reads TGTGCCAGCACCTCAGACAGGGCGGGCCAGCCCCAGCATTTT.

The V call is TRBV6-2 or TRBV6-3, the J call TRBJ1-6, with D perhaps matching TRBD1 (5 bases). V was cut by 6 bases and J by 9 bases, with 12 bases left in between. This CDR3 contains 13 residues. Germline V CDR1 and CDR2: MNHEY, SVGEGT. CDR3 in DNA: TGTGCCAGCAGCCGAAGTAGGGGTTCACCCCTCCACTTT. It yields the protein CASSRSRGSPLHF.

This sequence joins TRBV28 and TRBJ1-2; D is perhaps TRBD1 (6 bases). Trimming cost V 5 bases and J 1 base, with 11 bases left between them. This CDR3 contains 14 residues. Germline CDR1 is MDHEN and CDR2 is SYDVKM. The CDR3, as DNA: TGTGCCAGCAGTATCGGGACATTTAACTATGGCTACACCTTC. As protein: CASSIGTFNYGYTF.

V is TRBV5-4 and J is TRBJ2-3; D possibly corresponds to TRBD2 (6 bases). The V end lost 0 bases, the J end lost 4 bases, and 9 bases lay between the germline ends. CDR1 SGHNT and CDR2 YYREEE come from the germline V gene (reference sequence). This CDR3 is 14 amino acids long. CDR3 sequence reads: CASSLGRGADTQYF. In DNA, the CDR3 is TGTGCCAGCAGCTTGGGGCGGGGTGCAGATACGCAGTATTTT.